These T cell receptor beta chains were read from a single sample in a study of control samples from healthy donors and cancer patients. The data were produced by immunoSEQ multiplex PCR, yet TCRdb's version contains in-frame clones alone and is incomplete. The sample contains 150,000 to 200,000 clones, 90% to 95% of which appear only once. Sequencing input: blood. Receptors were obtained from a woman younger than 45 in good health. Each CDR3 is given with its conserved first and last residue. Fields, in order: V gene, J gene, D gene, clone size, CDR3 DNA, CDR3 protein. The D gene is left open where the match is weak. Some rows have no size entry. The others give once, few or many, or a class for an expanded clone.

v_gene: TRBV5-1
j_gene: TRBJ2-7
d_gene: NA
abundance: NA
CDR3nt: TGCGCCAGCAGCAGACAGGATGCCTACGAGCAGTACTTC
CDR3aa: CASSRQDAYEQYF

v_gene: TRBV11-2
j_gene: TRBJ1-1
d_gene: NA
abundance: NA
CDR3nt: TGTGCCAGCAGCCCTGGCGACACGCCGAACACTGAAGCTTTCTTT
CDR3aa: CASSPGDTPNTEAFF

v_gene: TRBV28
j_gene: TRBJ1-1
d_gene: TRBD1
abundance: few
CDR3nt: TGTGCCAGCAGTCCACAGGGGCGGGCCACTGAAGCTTTCTTT
CDR3aa: CASSPQGRATEAFF

v_gene: TRBV19
j_gene: TRBJ1-4
d_gene: TRBD1
abundance: NA
CDR3nt: TGTGCCAGTAGTTTGGGGACAGCTAATGAAAAACTGTTTTTT
CDR3aa: CASSLGTANEKLFF

v_gene: TRBV5-1
j_gene: TRBJ2-5
d_gene: TRBD2
abundance: once
CDR3nt: TGCGCCAGCAGCTTTGGGACTAGCGGGGGCGGGGAGACCCAGTACTTC
CDR3aa: CASSFGTSGGGETQYF

v_gene: TRBV18
j_gene: TRBJ2-4
d_gene: TRBD2
abundance: NA
CDR3nt: TGTGCCAGCTCACCGGCCAGCGGGAGATCGGGCAAAAACATTCAGTACTTC
CDR3aa: CASSPASGRSGKNIQYF

v_gene: TRBV5-1
j_gene: TRBJ2-7
d_gene: TRBD2
abundance: NA
CDR3nt: TGCGCCAGCAGCTTAGGGGACTACCCCTACGAGCAGTACTTC
CDR3aa: CASSLGDYPYEQYF

v_gene: TRBV2
j_gene: TRBJ2-1
d_gene: TRBD2
abundance: NA
CDR3nt: TGTGCCAGCAGTGAGGGAGTAGCGGGGGGGGACAATGAGCAGTTCTTC
CDR3aa: CASSEGVAGGDNEQFF

v_gene: TRBV9
j_gene: TRBJ1-1
d_gene: TRBD1
abundance: NA
CDR3nt: TGTGCCAGCAACTACAGGGGATGGGCCACCATGAACACTGAAGCTTTCTTT
CDR3aa: CASNYRGWATMNTEAFF

v_gene: TRBV6-5
j_gene: TRBJ1-2
d_gene: NA
abundance: NA
CDR3nt: TGTGCCAGCAGTTACAGGAACTATGGCTACACCTTC
CDR3aa: CASSYRNYGYTF

v_gene: TRBV7-9
j_gene: TRBJ1-2
d_gene: TRBD1
abundance: NA
CDR3nt: TGTGCCAGCAGCGCCGGGACAGGAGATAACTATGGCTACACCTTC
CDR3aa: CASSAGTGDNYGYTF

v_gene: TRBV28
j_gene: TRBJ1-5
d_gene: NA
abundance: NA
CDR3nt: TGTGCCAGCAGTTTAGTAGGTATCAATCAGCCCCAGCATTTT
CDR3aa: CASSLVGINQPQHF

v_gene: TRBV7-9
j_gene: TRBJ1-1
d_gene: TRBD1
abundance: few
CDR3nt: TGTGCCAGCAGCTTAATAAGGACAGGGGGCGCTTACACTGAAGCTTTCTTT
CDR3aa: CASSLIRTGGAYTEAFF

v_gene: TRBV2
j_gene: TRBJ1-5
d_gene: NA
abundance: NA
CDR3nt: TGTGCCAGCACACCAGGGAGGAAGAATCAGCCCCAGCATTTT
CDR3aa: CASTPGRKNQPQHF

v_gene: TRBV6-1
j_gene: TRBJ2-7
d_gene: NA
abundance: NA
CDR3nt: TGTGCCAGCAGTGAATGGGGCGAGCAGTACTTC
CDR3aa: CASSEWGEQYF

v_gene: TRBV29-1
j_gene: TRBJ2-7
d_gene: TRBD2
abundance: NA
CDR3nt: TGCAGCGTGACCCGGGACTACCCAGTCTACGAGCAGTACTTC
CDR3aa: CSVTRDYPVYEQYF

v_gene: TRBV10-3
j_gene: TRBJ1-1
d_gene: TRBD1
abundance: NA
CDR3nt: TGTGCCATCAGTGACAGGGGGTCTGAAGCTTTCTTT
CDR3aa: CAISDRGSEAFF

v_gene: TRBV7-2
j_gene: TRBJ2-7
d_gene: TRBD1
abundance: once
CDR3nt: TGTGCCAGCAGCCACCAACGACAGGGCTACGAGCAGTACTTC
CDR3aa: CASSHQRQGYEQYF

v_gene: TRBV2
j_gene: TRBJ2-7
d_gene: TRBD2
abundance: NA
CDR3nt: TGTGCCAGCAGTGAGACGGGACTAGCGGGGGGCGAGCAGTACTTC
CDR3aa: CASSETGLAGGEQYF

v_gene: TRBV5-1
j_gene: TRBJ2-1
d_gene: TRBD2
abundance: NA
CDR3nt: TGCGCCAGCAGCCCAGGACTAGCGGGAAACAATGAGCAGTTCTTC
CDR3aa: CASSPGLAGNNEQFF

v_gene: TRBV12-3/TRBV12-4
j_gene: TRBJ1-2
d_gene: NA
abundance: NA
CDR3nt: TGTGCCAGCAGTTTCGGGGAGGGCTATGGCTACACCTTC
CDR3aa: CASSFGEGYGYTF

v_gene: TRBV19
j_gene: TRBJ1-3
d_gene: NA
abundance: NA
CDR3nt: TGTGCCAGTAGTATCCAGGGTCATGGAAACACCATATATTTT
CDR3aa: CASSIQGHGNTIYF

v_gene: TRBV28
j_gene: TRBJ1-4
d_gene: NA
abundance: NA
CDR3nt: TGTGCCAGCAGTTTACAAGGGGTGGTGGAAAAACTGTTTTTT
CDR3aa: CASSLQGVVEKLFF

v_gene: TRBV19
j_gene: TRBJ1-4
d_gene: TRBD1
abundance: NA
CDR3nt: TGTGCCAGTAGTCCAAGACAGGGTGCAACTAATGAAAAACTGTTTTTT
CDR3aa: CASSPRQGATNEKLFF

v_gene: TRBV3-1/TRBV3-2
j_gene: TRBJ1-1
d_gene: NA
abundance: NA
CDR3nt: TGTGCCAGCAGCCAAGAGGGGGGGAATAAGTGGACTGAAGCTTTCTTT
CDR3aa: CASSQEGGNKWTEAFF

v_gene: TRBV27
j_gene: TRBJ2-2
d_gene: TRBD1
abundance: once
CDR3nt: TGTGCCAGCAGGGACAGGGTGCACACCGGGGAGCTGTTTTTT
CDR3aa: CASRDRVHTGELFF

v_gene: TRBV6-2/TRBV6-3
j_gene: TRBJ2-7
d_gene: TRBD2
abundance: NA
CDR3nt: TGTGCCAGCAGTTACGGGAGGGGATCTTACGAGCAGTACTTC
CDR3aa: CASSYGRGSYEQYF

v_gene: TRBV12-5
j_gene: TRBJ1-1
d_gene: TRBD1
abundance: NA
CDR3nt: TGTGCTAGTGGTCTGACCCGACAGGGCGCTTTCTTT
CDR3aa: CASGLTRQGAFF

v_gene: TRBV9
j_gene: TRBJ2-3
d_gene: NA
abundance: NA
CDR3nt: TGTGCCAGCAGCGTCAGGGGACTTGGCACAGATACGCAGTATTTT
CDR3aa: CASSVRGLGTDTQYF

v_gene: TRBV9
j_gene: TRBJ1-6
d_gene: NA
abundance: few
CDR3nt: TGTGCCAGCAGCGTAGCAGGAGATAATTCACCCCTCCACTTT
CDR3aa: CASSVAGDNSPLHF

v_gene: TRBV7-8
j_gene: TRBJ1-3
d_gene: TRBD1
abundance: NA
CDR3nt: TGTGCCAGCAGCCCGGGACAGTATAAAAACACCATATATTTT
CDR3aa: CASSPGQYKNTIYF

v_gene: TRBV28
j_gene: TRBJ1-2
d_gene: NA
abundance: NA
CDR3nt: TGTGCCAGCAGTTCCCTTGGTGGGGGGTATGGCTACACCTTC
CDR3aa: CASSSLGGGYGYTF

v_gene: TRBV7-9
j_gene: TRBJ1-2
d_gene: TRBD1
abundance: NA
CDR3nt: TGTGCCAGCAGCTTACAGGGGGCAGATGGCTACACCTTC
CDR3aa: CASSLQGADGYTF

v_gene: TRBV3-1/TRBV3-2
j_gene: TRBJ2-1
d_gene: TRBD2
abundance: NA
CDR3nt: TGTGCCACGGAGACTAGCGGGAGGAATGAGCAGTTCTTC
CDR3aa: CATETSGRNEQFF

v_gene: TRBV12-3/TRBV12-4
j_gene: TRBJ2-7
d_gene: NA
abundance: once
CDR3nt: TGTGCCAGCAGTTTGGGGACGGGGTACGAGCAGTACTTC
CDR3aa: CASSLGTGYEQYF

v_gene: TRBV7-2
j_gene: TRBJ1-6
d_gene: NA
abundance: NA
CDR3nt: TGTGCCAGCAGCTTAGAGACAGTTAATTCACCCCTCCACTTT
CDR3aa: CASSLETVNSPLHF

v_gene: TRBV15
j_gene: TRBJ2-5
d_gene: NA
abundance: NA
CDR3nt: TGTGCCACCAGCAGAGACAGGGGGGGAGAGACCCAGTACTTC
CDR3aa: CATSRDRGGETQYF

v_gene: TRBV5-4
j_gene: TRBJ1-1
d_gene: TRBD1
abundance: NA
CDR3nt: TGTGCCAGCAGCCGTGACAGGGGGAACACTGAAGCTTTCTTT
CDR3aa: CASSRDRGNTEAFF

v_gene: TRBV11-1
j_gene: TRBJ2-4
d_gene: NA
abundance: NA
CDR3nt: TGTGCCAGCAGCTTATCTTTTACCGGGGCCAAAAACATTCAGTACTTC
CDR3aa: CASSLSFTGAKNIQYF

v_gene: TRBV7-3
j_gene: TRBJ1-1
d_gene: NA
abundance: NA
CDR3nt: TGTGCCAGCAGCTTATCGGTGAACACTGAAGCTTTCTTT
CDR3aa: CASSLSVNTEAFF

v_gene: TRBV4-1
j_gene: TRBJ2-7
d_gene: TRBD2
abundance: NA
CDR3nt: TGCGCCAGCAGCCAAGCCCTAGCGGGAGGATACGAGCAGTACTTC
CDR3aa: CASSQALAGGYEQYF

v_gene: TRBV12-3/TRBV12-4
j_gene: TRBJ1-1
d_gene: NA
abundance: NA
CDR3nt: TGTGCCAGCAACCCACGGGTGAACACTGAAGCTTTCTTT
CDR3aa: CASNPRVNTEAFF

v_gene: TRBV28
j_gene: TRBJ1-6
d_gene: NA
abundance: once
CDR3nt: TGTGCCAGCAGCGGCGGACAGTTCTCTAATTCACCCCTCCACTTT
CDR3aa: CASSGGQFSNSPLHF

v_gene: TRBV6-5
j_gene: TRBJ1-5
d_gene: NA
abundance: NA
CDR3nt: TGTGCCAGCAGTTACGGGGGGGGCAATCAGCCCCAGCATTTT
CDR3aa: CASSYGGGNQPQHF

v_gene: TRBV5-1
j_gene: TRBJ1-6
d_gene: NA
abundance: NA
CDR3nt: TGCGCCAGCAGCTTGGTTTCCCATTCACCCCTCCACTTT
CDR3aa: CASSLVSHSPLHF

v_gene: TRBV7-8
j_gene: TRBJ2-5
d_gene: NA
abundance: NA
CDR3nt: TGTGCCAGCAGCTTAGCGGGGGAGACCCAGTACTTC
CDR3aa: CASSLAGETQYF

v_gene: TRBV18
j_gene: TRBJ2-5
d_gene: NA
abundance: NA
CDR3nt: TGTGCCAGCTCACCACGGGGGTCGGGCGAGACCCAGTACTTC
CDR3aa: CASSPRGSGETQYF

v_gene: TRBV15
j_gene: TRBJ1-4
d_gene: NA
abundance: once
CDR3nt: TGTGCCACCAGCAGACAGGGAGGAGAAAAACTGTTTTTT
CDR3aa: CATSRQGGEKLFF

v_gene: TRBV28
j_gene: TRBJ1-1
d_gene: NA
abundance: NA
CDR3nt: TGTGCCAGCAGTTGGGGGAACACTGAAGCTTTCTTT
CDR3aa: CASSWGNTEAFF

v_gene: TRBV2
j_gene: TRBJ1-5
d_gene: NA
abundance: once
CDR3nt: TGTGCCAGCAGGGACAGAAAAAATCAGCCCCAGCATTTT
CDR3aa: CASRDRKNQPQHF

v_gene: TRBV30
j_gene: TRBJ2-7
d_gene: NA
abundance: NA
CDR3nt: TGTGCCTGGAGTGTAAACCGATACGAGCAGTACTTC
CDR3aa: CAWSVNRYEQYF

v_gene: TRBV7-3
j_gene: TRBJ2-6
d_gene: NA
abundance: NA
CDR3nt: TGTGCCAGCAGGGACAACTCTGGGGCCAACGTCCTGACTTTC
CDR3aa: CASRDNSGANVLTF

v_gene: TRBV6-2/TRBV6-3
j_gene: TRBJ2-5
d_gene: TRBD1
abundance: NA
CDR3nt: TGTGCCAGCAGTTACTCACAGGGGGCTCCTCAAGAGACCCAGTACTTC
CDR3aa: CASSYSQGAPQETQYF

v_gene: TRBV19
j_gene: TRBJ1-6
d_gene: NA
abundance: NA
CDR3nt: TGTGCCAGCGGGGGGTATAATTCACCCCTCCACTTT
CDR3aa: CASGGYNSPLHF

v_gene: TRBV12-5
j_gene: TRBJ1-2
d_gene: NA
abundance: NA
CDR3nt: TGTGCTAGTGGTTTGTTGAATCCCGCCCAGAACTATGGCTACACCTTC
CDR3aa: CASGLLNPAQNYGYTF

v_gene: TRBV6-5
j_gene: TRBJ1-5
d_gene: NA
abundance: NA
CDR3nt: TGTGCCAGCAGGCAGGGCAATCAGCCCCAGCATTTT
CDR3aa: CASRQGNQPQHF

v_gene: TRBV7-9
j_gene: TRBJ2-1
d_gene: NA
abundance: NA
CDR3nt: TGTGCCAGCAGCTTAGCGGGGGGTGGAGAGCAGTTCTTC
CDR3aa: CASSLAGGGEQFF

v_gene: TRBV6-5
j_gene: TRBJ1-1
d_gene: NA
abundance: once
CDR3nt: TGTGCCAGCAGTTATGAGGGATCGGGTGAAGCTTTCTTT
CDR3aa: CASSYEGSGEAFF

v_gene: TRBV7-9
j_gene: TRBJ2-7
d_gene: NA
abundance: NA
CDR3nt: TGTGCCAGCAGCTTAGGGACAGTCCACGAGCAGTACTTC
CDR3aa: CASSLGTVHEQYF

v_gene: TRBV5-6
j_gene: TRBJ1-6
d_gene: TRBD1
abundance: NA
CDR3nt: TGTGCCAGCAGCCTCGGGACAGGCTCTAATAATTCACCCCTCCACTTT
CDR3aa: CASSLGTGSNNSPLHF